These 13 T cell receptor beta chains originate from one sample sequenced in a study of control samples from healthy donors and cancer patients. TCRdb keeps only in-frame clones here, not all; method: immunoSEQ multiplex PCR. The profile shows about 150,000 clones, about 89% of them singletons. The material sequenced was blood. The receptors originated from a man aged 30 to 39 in good health.

This clone was counted many times. The rearrangement joins TRBV4-3 to TRBJ1-1; D ambiguous. CDR1 LGHNA and CDR2 YSLEER come from the germline V gene. Trimming removed 0 bases at V and 3 bases at J, with 8 bases between. The CDR3 covers 14 residues. For the CDR3, the DNA is TGCGCCAGCAGCCAAGATGGAGTTGACACTGAAGCTTTCTTT. Amino acids: CASSQDGVDTEAFF.

J is TRBJ1-4 and V is TRBV4-1; 8 bases fit TRBD1. Germline V CDR1 and CDR2: MGHRA, YSYEKL. CDR3 length: 15 amino acids. J lost 2 bases, V lost 4 bases, and 3 bases had no gene match. The CDR3 DNA is TGCGCCAGCAGCCTTCAGGGGGCGACTAATGAAAAACTGTTTTTT. This encodes CASSLQGATNEKLFF.

V is TRBV6-5 and J is TRBJ2-2; 8 positions agree with TRBD1. Germline V gives CDR1 MNHEY, CDR2 SVGAGI. CDR3 length: 15 residues. V shed 8 bases, J shed 3 bases, and the junction held 8 bases outside the gene matches. CDR3 sequence (DNA): TGTGCCAGCGTTACAGGGGGAAGAGACACCGGGGAGCTGTTTTTT. Its translation: CASVTGGRDTGELFF.

The chain uses TRBV7-8 and TRBJ2-3; D possibly uses TRBD1 or TRBD2 (6 bases each). The CDR3 extends over 15 amino acids. Germline V gene lookup returns CDR1 SGHVS and CDR2 FQNEAQ. With 2 bases removed from V and 2 bases from J, the gap between germline ends came to 11 bases. The CDR3 nucleotides are TGTGCCAGCAGCTTATACCGGGGGCCCACAGATACGCAGTATTTT. Its translation: CASSLYRGPTDTQYF.

The table lists this clone with a count of one. This chain uses TRBV20-1 with TRBJ1-5; D gene uncertain. Germline CDR1 is DFQATT and CDR2 is SNEGSKA (reference sequence). Between the trimmed V and J ends, which lost 1 base and 6 bases, there was a span of 1 base. The CDR3 sequence is 10 residues long. The CDR3 sequence is CSARVQPQHF. CDR3 bases: TGCAGTGCTAGAGTTCAGCCCCAGCATTTT.

In its sample, this clone was seen once. The V call is TRBV11-3, the J call TRBJ1-5; D is ambiguous. The CDR3 sequence is 16 residues long. CDR1 and CDR2 (germline): SGHNT, YENEEA. V shed 7 bases and J shed 2 bases, with 18 bases lying between them. The CDR3 is CASTSLSRAGNQPQHF. The CDR3 coding sequence is TGTGCCAGCACTTCGTTGTCGCGGGCTGGCAATCAGCCCCAGCATTTT.

The chain has TRBV4-1 and TRBJ2-7; 8 bases are a match to TRBD1. V gave up 2 bases and J gave up 4 bases; unmatched junction bases: 7. Germline loops: CDR1 MGHRA, CDR2 YSYEKL. CDR3 size: 15 residues. The CDR3 bases are TGCGCCAGCAGCCAAACGACAGGGGTCCAGTACGAGCAGTACTTC. Its protein is CASSQTTGVQYEQYF.

The CDR3 coding sequence is TGTGCCAGCAGGCTAGCGGGGGGGCGGGTGGAGTATTTT. This translates into CASRLAGGRVEYF. J is TRBJ2-3 and V is TRBV12-3 or TRBV12-4; 12 nucleotides match TRBD2. The V gene end was trimmed by 6 bases and the J gene end by 13 bases; junction bases not matched to a gene: 8. The CDR3 spans 13 residues.

V gene TRBV5-4 combines with J gene TRBJ1-6; TRBD1 might be the D (5 bases). The CDR3 sequence is 14 residues long. The V and J ends lost 3 bases and 7 bases respectively, with 11 bases between them. The germline CDR1 and CDR2 sequences are SGHNT and YYREEE (reference sequence). Written as DNA, the CDR3 is TGTGCCAGCAGCTACGGCGGGGCCAATTCACCCCTCCACTTT. It encodes CASSYGGANSPLHF.

This rearrangement joins TRBV4-1 to TRBJ1-6; TRBD1 aligns across 8 bases. The length of the CDR3 is 16 residues. Germline lookup yields CDR1 MGHRA and CDR2 YSYEKL. The ends lost 2 bases at V and 8 bases at J; junction bases unmatched: 8. The CDR3 sequence is CASSQWGQGADSPLHF. The CDR3 coding sequence is TGCGCCAGCAGCCAATGGGGGCAGGGGGCAGATTCACCCCTCCACTTT.

Only a few counts were recorded for this clone. The CDR3 DNA is TGTGCCAGCAGTGAACAGGCTGAGAATCAGCCCCAGCATTTT. This codes for CASSEQAENQPQHF. The rearrangement links TRBV6-1 to TRBJ1-5; D ambiguous. The germline V and J ends were trimmed by 2 bases and 4 bases, with 9 bases remaining between them. Germline V CDR1 and CDR2: MNHNS, SASEGT. This CDR3 spans 14 amino acids.

V is TRBV11-2 and J is TRBJ2-7; 10 nucleotides align to TRBD1. With V trimmed by 5 bases and J by 2 bases, 12 bases remained unmatched. This CDR3 region has 17 residues. Germline loops: CDR1 SGHAT, CDR2 FQNNGV. The CDR3 DNA reads TGTGCCAGCAGCCCAAACCTAGGGACAGGGGCAACCTACGAGCAGTACTTC. It translates to CASSPNLGTGATYEQYF.

V usage is TRBV3-1 (or the pseudogene TRBV3-2) and J usage is TRBJ1-2; D is ambiguous. Trimming stripped 5 bases from V and 3 bases from J, with 22 bases between. The CDR3 length is 17 residues. Germline loops: CDR1 LGHDT, CDR2 YNNKEL (reference sequence). The CDR3 nucleotides read TGTGCCAGCAGCTATCGAACACCACTTCTAACTGACTATGGCTACACCTTC. Translating gives CASSYRTPLLTDYGYTF.